The clone carrying this T cell receptor (beta chain) was seen a few times. Its cognate antigen is unknown. V lost 8 bases, J lost 8 bases, and 18 bases lay in between. Germline V gene sequence: CDR1 MDHEN, CDR2 SYDVKM. CDR3 length equals 14 residues. The data stem from a study of blood T cells in healthy people across ages. Study-wide findings and caveats: The CMV status of each donor remained undetermined, and this could have confounded shifts in expanded clonotypes. A roughly linear fall in TCR beta diversity per million T cells was seen with increasing age.

A second PCR, run for roughly 7 to 11 cycles, used a sample-barcoded 5' primer plus a J-beta primer mix. No fewer than 3 million CDR3-containing paired-end reads came from each sample. TCRdb re-analysed the 5' RACE reads in MiXCR, keeping a single row per CDR3 protein. The table includes roughly 1 million distinct CDR3 sequences, approximately 25% detected once. This same sample was also part of a study on T cells of mothers and their children. Per that study: Mothers and children who were related shared slightly more overlap than unrelated pairs, but not significantly more.

What was sequenced was blood. This rearrangement joins TRBV28 to TRBJ1-4, with D tentatively TRBD1 (5 bases). This sequence originates from a girl aged 2 to 9 in good health. The CDR3 loop is CASQQETDFEKLFF. The CDR3 DNA sequence: TGTGCCAGCCAGCAGGAGACAGATTTCGAAAAACTGTTTTTT.